The clone carrying this T cell receptor beta chain was seen only a few times. Antigen: not known. The data were taken from a study of cytotoxic CD8 clonotypes in ibrutinib-treated CLL. On the study more broadly: Recorded responses included 24 partial and 2 complete; following median approximately 68 months, roughly 15 stayed remitted and about 12 progressed. Findings of the study overall: A rise in clonality was seen at ibrutinib response, and a fall back toward baseline was seen at progression. Rare overall, public clonotypes shrank or held steady under therapy. Baseline values of clonality outstripped age-matched healthy donors and followed circulating CD8+ T-cell counts.

Germline V gives CDR1 ENHRY, CDR2 SYGVKD. CDR3 length: 14 amino acids. Trimming took 10 bases from V and 7 from J; bases not matched to a gene: 13. The table came from immunoSEQ multiplex PCR; TCRdb's copy has only in-frame clones and leaves some out. The sample holds approximately 17,000 clones; about 70% are singletons and the top ten take over 15%. Sequencing was performed on PBMCs, taken before ibrutinib treatment. This receptor was taken from a human donor with chronic lymphocytic leukemia. The gene calls are TRBV10-3 and TRBJ2-1; 7 nucleotides align to TRBD1. CDR3: CATSGTEGENEQFF. CDR3 nucleotide sequence: TGTGCCACGTCCGGGACAGAAGGAGAAAATGAGCAGTTCTTC.